The rows below give T cell receptor beta chains drawn from one sample of a study of cytomegalovirus exposure and HLA in healthy donors. Some clones are missing from TCRdb's copy, which holds only in-frame ones; the method was immunoSEQ multiplex PCR. Here the sample spans about 170,000 clones, around 80% being singletons. The material sequenced was PBMCs. Receptors originate from a woman aged 50 to 60 in good health and CMV-seropositive. Each CDR3 is given without its conserved first and last residue. Expanded clones get a size class; other rows say once, few or many, or leave the size out.

V gene	clone size	CDR3 protein
TRBV15	NA	ATSLQGSPIAF
TRBV30	NA	AWSADRLAGMDTQY
TRBV11-3	NA	ASSSSAGEQY
TRBV5-1	NA	ASSLEGGPVEKLF
TRBV7-2	NA	ASSPAGSGRGNEQF
TRBV10-3	NA	AITSTSLSSYNEQF
TRBV7-3	NA	ASSPDRSNEQF
TRBV2	NA	ASIGGKGEKLF
TRBV19	NA	ASNPDRGFNTDTQY
TRBV28	NA	ASSLARGPIQPQH
TRBV5-1	NA	ASSVAYGAGANVLT
TRBV6-5	NA	ASSPGQAKNQPQH
TRBV7-3	NA	ASSPRGRGDYNEQF
TRBV9	NA	ASSVTSGLVNEQF
TRBV7-9	NA	SSSPAASGFYEQY
TRBV6-4	few	ASTQAGGTDTQY
TRBV4-2	NA	ASSQESVTGGRTDTQY
TRBV19	NA	ASSTDWNNEKLF
TRBV28	NA	ASSLLTIYEQY
TRBV10-1	NA	ASSAGYSTDTQY
TRBV30	NA	AWSVKGFGTDTQY
TRBV2	NA	ASSVGSGSSGANVLT
TRBV4-1	NA	ASSQGGGLPYEQY
TRBV7-8	once	ASSPTVDEAF
TRBV5-4	NA	ASSFGVAGTGELF
TRBV7-3	NA	ASSPTGGSSTDTQY
TRBV7-2	NA	ASSSYLGGTEAF
TRBV27	NA	ASSSRLAGGLEQY
TRBV19	NA	ASRIAGTTTTYEQF
TRBV2	NA	ASARTTSAQGTGELF
TRBV19	NA	ASSSQGLLNTEAF
TRBV7-8	NA	ASSLRLAGQETQY
TRBV9	NA	ASSEAPTGGNTEAF
TRBV29-1	NA	SGGQGRETQY
TRBV10-3	NA	AIGRGRTEAF
TRBV6-1	NA	ASIWEAASSYEQY
TRBV6-1	few	ATDKEPGARETQY
TRBV30	NA	AYSLGGNTEAF
TRBV7-2	few	ASSSQIQGFEQY
TRBV6-1	NA	ASSVLRESNQPQH
TRBV5-4	NA	ASSQGTTNEKLF
TRBV4-2	NA	ASSQDLELAGGYEQF
TRBV25-1	few	ASSTVNYGYT
TRBV4-1	NA	ASSQSGGANTGELF
TRBV6-5	NA	ASSYSRLAVTYEQY
TRBV15	few	ATSPRPRAGQGTYEQY
TRBV14	NA	ASSPDRVGGYT
TRBV18	once	ASSPFLGDYEQY
TRBV5-4	NA	ASRSDRGSPLH
TRBV7-8	NA	ASSPGDSGIYEQY